This T cell receptor (beta chain) is drawn from a study of blood T cell repertoires in COVID-19. As for the study in general: Specimens from acute and convalescent COVID-19 originated in the United States, Italy and Spain. The cDNA or gDNA used as material had been derived from T cells, B-cell-depleted T cells, or PBMCs.

V lost 6 bases to trimming and J lost 5 bases, with 7 bases between them. The CDR3 is made up of 11 amino acids. Germline V gives CDR1 MNHEY, CDR2 SVGAGI. Per the study methods: From reference gene primer amplification, estimates of nucleated cell counts were derived. Profiling relied on immunoSEQ multiplex PCR, and the TCRdb table lists in-frame clones only, not all of them. From that table come the V and J calls and clone size; the DNA was used to work out D and trimming. The table records some 80,000 clones, 60% to 85% of them present only once. The receptor comes from a human donor in a cohort sampled during active COVID-19. Input material: peripheral blood. V and J are TRBV6-5 and TRBJ1-1; no reliable D call. The CDR3 nucleotides are TGTGCCAGCAGCCGAGATACTGAAGCTTTCTTT. Translating it yields CASSRDTEAFF.